These 20 T cell receptor beta chains were all obtained from the same sample, sequenced in a study of low-dose radiotherapy and immunotherapy resistance in tumors. Gene-specific TRAV and TRBV primers were used for first-strand cDNA, covering alpha and beta chains. TCR amplification ran roughly 20 PCR cycles using constant-region and V-primer adapter primers. Using its own MiXCR run on the reads, TCRdb lists one record per CDR3 protein. The sample shows 65,000 to 85,000 distinct CDR3 sequences, around a sixth of them seen only once. Indicated time point: after trial treatment. Indicated treatment: LDRT plus nivolumab, ipilimumab, low-dose cyclophosphamide and aspirin (RACIN trial). The sequencing here drew on PBMCs, taken after low-dose radiotherapy plus immunotherapy. The receptors come from a male donor with prostate cancer.

On this clonotype itself: It differs at one base from a far larger clone, so likely a read error. J is TRBJ2-1 and V is TRBV3-1; 9 nucleotides match TRBD2. CDR1 LGHDT and CDR2 YNNKEL come from the germline V gene (reference sequence). Trimming at V came to 6 bases and at J to 10 bases, leaving 13 bases not matched to a gene. There are 15 residues in the CDR3. The CDR3: CASRHSGGLTYEQFF. The CDR3, as DNA: TGTGCCAGCAGGCACAGCGGGGGGCTAACCTACGAGCAGTTCTTC.

Many counts were recorded for this clonotype. The J gene is TRBJ1-1, the V gene TRBV7-9; D perhaps matches TRBD1 (5 bases). Germline V lookup: CDR1 SEHNR, CDR2 FQNEAQ (reference sequence). This CDR3 has 12 amino acids. V lost 5 bases to trimming and J lost 7 bases, with 11 bases between them. The CDR3 sequence is CASSLGQIEAFF. The CDR3 region has the DNA TGTGCCAGCAGCCTGGGGCAGATTGAAGCTTTCTTT.

This clonotype was picked up many times. V is TRBV5-5 and J is TRBJ2-2; TRBD1 or TRBD2 may be the D gene (5 bases each). Germline assignment: CDR1 SGHKS and CDR2 YYEKEE (reference sequence). This CDR3 has 15 residues. V was trimmed by 4 bases and J by 0 bases, leaving 10 bases between them. The CDR3 sequence is CASSRGDPNTGELFF. Written as DNA, the CDR3 is TGTGCCAGCAGCCGAGGGGATCCGAACACCGGGGAGCTGTTTTTT. The complete variable domain, with remaining parts taken from reference TRBV5-5 and TRBJ2-2, reads DAGVTQSPTHLIKTRGQQVTLRCSPISGHKSVSWYQQVLGQGPQFIFQYYEKEERGRGNFPDRFSARQFPNYSSELNVNALLLGDSALYLCASSRGDPNTGELFFGEGSRLTVL.

This clonotype was detected ten times or more. This rearrangement joins TRBV7-9 to TRBJ2-1; D gene unclear. Trimming stripped 0 bases from V and 5 bases from J, with 5 bases between. Germline assignment: CDR1 SEHNR and CDR2 FQNEAQ (reference sequence). This CDR3 contains 13 residues. This chain's CDR3 is CASSLAQDNEQFF. The CDR3 bases are TGTGCCAGCAGCTTAGCGCAGGACAATGAGCAGTTCTTC.

Many counts were recorded for this clonotype. The V and J genes are TRBV28 and TRBJ2-1; 9 bases fit TRBD2. There are 14 residues in the CDR3. V gave up 7 bases and J gave up 9 bases; unmatched junction bases: 10. Germline lookup yields CDR1 MDHEN and CDR2 SYDVKM. The CDR3 DNA is TGTGCCAGCAAGAGGTCTAGCGGGGTGAGTGAGCAGTTCTTC. Its translation is CASKRSSGVSEQFF.

This clonotype was detected many times. The V and J genes are TRBV20-1 and TRBJ1-1; no clear D gene. CDR1 and CDR2 from the germline V gene are DFQATT and SNEGSKA (reference sequence). This CDR3 has 13 residues. Trimming left V 5 bases short and J 0 bases short, with 10 bases between. CDR3 residues: CSAGSSMNTEAFF. The CDR3 DNA reads TGCAGTGCTGGTTCATCCATGAACACTGAAGCTTTCTTT.

This clonotype was recorded at least ten times. The V and J genes are TRBV20-1 and TRBJ1-1, with D perhaps TRBD1 (6 bases). Trimming removed 3 bases at V and 2 bases at J, with 16 bases between. CDR3 length equals 15 residues. Per germline, CDR1 DFQATT and CDR2 SNEGSKA (reference sequence). CDR3 in amino acids: CSASPPPGDNTEAFF. CDR3 bases: TGCAGTGCTAGTCCCCCCCCAGGGGACAACACTGAAGCTTTCTTT.

This clonotype was picked up many times. In nucleotides, the CDR3 is TGTGCCAGCAGTTCTAGTTGGGGTGGTGAGCAGTTCTTC. It specifies CASSSSWGGEQFF. The V and J genes are TRBV27 and TRBJ2-1; no clear D. Trimming pared 4 bases from V and 9 bases from J, leaving 13 bases between. There are 13 residues in the CDR3. Germline CDR1 MNHEY, CDR2 SMNVEV (reference sequence).

The CDR3 loop reads CAISELAASTDTQYF. DNA of the CDR3: TGTGCCATCAGTGAGCTAGCGGCAAGCACAGATACGCAGTATTTT. The gene calls are TRBV10-3 and TRBJ2-3; 7 positions match TRBD2. This CDR3 contains 15 residues. Germline V gene lookup returns CDR1 ENHRY and CDR2 SYGVKD. Losses at the gene ends were 2 bases for V and 0 bases for J; bases not matched to a gene: 2.

The sample holds many counts of this clonotype. The CDR3: CASSESGSTDTQYF. The CDR3 DNA reads TGTGCCAGCAGTGAGAGCGGGAGCACAGATACGCAGTATTTT. The chain is built from TRBV6-4 and TRBJ2-3; perhaps TRBD2 as D (6 bases). V was shortened by 3 bases and J by 0 bases, with 7 bases between the two germline ends. The germline V gene encodes CDR1 MRHNA and CDR2 SNTAGT. The CDR3 covers 14 residues.

Regarding this clonotype: This likely reflects a read error, since a far larger clone is one base away. This chain uses TRBV26 with TRBJ2-5; whether TRBD2, the table's D call, matches the DNA was not checked. TRBV26 is designated a pseudogene. The CDR3 length is 16 residues. This chain's CDR3 is CASQGLSSRSGETQYF. Written as DNA, the CDR3 is TGTGCCAGCCAGGGACTTTCTAGCAGGAGCGGAGAGACCCAGTACTTC.

This clonotype was seen ten or more times. V is TRBV2 and J is TRBJ2-2; D not resolved. V lost 5 bases to trimming and J lost 3 bases, with 4 bases between them. Germline V gives CDR1 SNHLY, CDR2 FYNNEI. CDR3 length: 12 amino acids. The CDR3 is CASSRHTGELFF. The CDR3 bases are TGTGCCAGCAGTCGCCACACCGGGGAGCTGTTTTTT.

The chain combines TRBV20-1 with TRBJ1-3; 7 bases fit TRBD1. The CDR3 runs to 14 residues. CDR1 is DFQATT, CDR2 SNEGSKA, per germline (reference sequence). Trimming took 3 bases from V and 7 from J; bases not matched to a gene: 9. This CDR3 is CSARKKGGSNTIYF. The CDR3 nucleotides are TGCAGTGCTAGGAAAAAAGGGGGCTCGAACACCATATATTTT.

This clonotype was detected ten times or more. This chain links TRBV2 with TRBJ2-3; 7 bases fit TRBD1. J lost 6 bases, V lost 0 bases, and 9 bases had no gene match. In germline, CDR1 is SNHLY, CDR2 FYNNEI. The CDR3 contains 16 residues. This chain's CDR3 is CASSEARDSQRDTQYF. The CDR3 DNA sequence: TGTGCCAGCAGTGAAGCCAGGGACAGTCAAAGGGATACGCAGTATTTT.

This clonotype has ten or more counts. V and J are TRBV10-3 and TRBJ2-7, with 8 positions matching TRBD1. The CDR3 covers 14 residues. The V gene's germline CDR1 is ENHRY and CDR2 SYGVKD. J gave up 4 bases and V 7 bases, and 9 bases lay outside the gene matches. The CDR3 is CAITDIDRGYEQYF. CDR3 nucleotides: TGTGCCATCACCGACATAGACAGGGGTTACGAGCAGTACTTC.

This clonotype has more than one count but fewer than ten. The gene calls are TRBV7-2 and TRBJ2-1, with a tentative D call TRBD2 (6 bases). Per the germline V gene, CDR1 is SGHTA and CDR2 is FQGNSA. CDR3 length: 14 residues. V gave up 5 bases and J gave up 7 bases, with 15 bases separating them. CDR3: CASSLKRERNEQFF. Written as DNA, the CDR3 is TGTGCCAGCAGCCTCAAACGGGAGAGAAATGAGCAGTTCTTC.

This clonotype appeared many times. The J gene is TRBJ2-1, the V gene TRBV5-4; D gene unclear. The CDR3 spans 14 residues. The germline V gene has CDR1 SGHNT and CDR2 YYREEE (reference sequence). V was cut by 2 bases and J by 0 bases, with 6 bases left in between. CDR3 DNA sequence: TGTGCCAGCAGCTTTTCCAGCTCCTACAATGAGCAGTTCTTC. This codes for CASSFSSSYNEQFF.

Points on this clonotype: A much bigger clone sits one base away, suggesting this may be a read error. The CDR3 end shows no conserved phenylalanine or tryptophan, and so a read error is likely. The J gene is TRBJ2-1, the V gene TRBV12-3 or TRBV12-4; D uncertain. The V and J ends lost 7 bases and 13 bases respectively, with 17 bases between them. The CDR3 runs 12 residues. The CDR3: CASTLPGLPQFI. Here the CDR3 DNA reads TGTGCCAGCACCCTTCCCGGTCTGCCTCAGTTCATC.

This clonotype was observed many times. V usage is TRBV18 and J usage is TRBJ1-2, with 8 bases aligning to TRBD1. The V and J ends lost 6 bases and 5 bases, in that order; junction bases with no gene match: 11. Germline V CDR1 and CDR2: KGHSH, LQKENI. The CDR3 is 15 residues long. The CDR3: CASSTGQGISYGYTF. The CDR3 DNA sequence: TGTGCCAGCTCGACAGGACAGGGAATAAGTTATGGCTACACCTTC.

As for this clonotype: It is likely a read error: a sequence one base away is far more abundant. The V call is TRBV5-1, the J call TRBJ2-5; TRBD1 matches 7 bases. Per germline, CDR1 SGHRS and CDR2 YFSETQ. J gave up 11 bases and V 4 bases, and 23 bases lay outside the gene matches. CDR3 length equals 17 residues. CDR3 coding DNA: TGCGCCAGCAGCCGAAGGGGGCGAAGCGGAAATTTGGATGAGCAGTACTTC. This translates into CASSRRGRSGNLDEQYF.